Sequencing of this T cell receptor beta chain was carried out in a study of CD8 T cells in Susac syndrome (dated by TCRdb to the late 2010s). Concerning the study at large: The study used repertoire sequencing to test whether antigen drove CD8+ T cell activation and differentiation in Susac syndrome. Summary of the overall study and its limitations: The study acknowledged that relatively few individuals were included in the TCR sequencing and HLA analysis.

High-throughput TCR beta sequencing profiled peripheral blood CD8+ and CD4+ T cells from healthy donors, Susac syndrome patients and multiple sclerosis patients. Healthy donors were age- and sex-matched controls. Bulk CD8+ and CD4+ T cells were purified by magnetic negative isolation, while CD8+ TEMRA cells were enriched using FACS. Blood was collected in EDTA tubes and processed within 24 hours, with PBMCs isolated through density gradient centrifugation. PBMCs intended for TCR sequencing were cryopreserved in liquid nitrogen and were subsequently thawed in a 37 degrees C water bath. A purity of at least 90% was achieved for sorted or isolated CD4+, CD8+ and CD8+ TEMRA cells. Spanning cysteine to phenylalanine, the CDR3 consists of 13 amino acids. The read is trimmed to its CDR3 DNA, 39 bases read in frame from base 1. V lost 7 bases and J lost 1 base; the stretch between them is 10 bases long. The germline V gene provides CDR1 MDHEN and CDR2 SYDVKM.

As for this clonotype: The target of this receptor is not known. Base qualities are missing; no much larger clone stands one base away.

RNA was extracted with the RNeasy kit and 0.5 to 1 ug was reverse transcribed using random hexamers. The immunoSEQ multiplex PCR assay, covering 54 Vbeta and 13 Jbeta segments, was used to amplify TCR beta CDR3 regions. To correct PCR amplification bias, a synthetic template baseline was used for both primer optimization and computational correction. The original methods were these. Reads were annotated to V, D and J genes per IMGT and analyzed with immunoSEQ Analyzer, keeping only productive sequences. Clonality was computed as one minus Shannon entropy normalized by log2 of the number of productive unique sequences. For each patient and control, public and private clones were evaluated among the 100 most prevalent clones. Clones were defined as Susac-specific when absent from the healthy and MS cohorts, from about a thousand published viral clones and from other ImmuneACCESS disease sequences. The public reads were quality trimmed at Q25 with fastp and then assembled into clones with MiXCR by TCRdb, keeping productive beta chains. Rows matching on CDR3 protein sequence are summarized as one entry with the most common DNA and genes. The V and J calls here are based on TCRdb, not the publication. The sample table lists 100,000 to 150,000 distinct CDR3 sequences, roughly 92% of them with a count of one. 0.098% of the sample is in the top ten clones.

This TCR was sampled from a human donor in good health. The sequence joins TRBV28 to TRBJ2-5; the D gene is tentatively TRBD1 or TRBD2, each matching 6 bases. Sequencing was performed on CD4+ T cells from PBMCs. The DNA reads as follows: TGTGCCAGCAAAGGGGGACTCCAAGAGACCCAGTACTTC. The translation is CASKGGLQETQYF. When the CDR3 is completed using the reference TRBV28 and TRBJ2-5 genes on either side, the full variable domain is DVKVTQSSRYLVKRTGEKVFLECVQDMDHENMFWYRQDPGLGLRLIYFSYDVKMKEKGDIPEGYSVSREKKERFSLILESASTNQTSMYLCASKGGLQETQYFGPGTRLLVL.